This T cell receptor beta chain was found in a study of shared clonotypes between healthy human individuals. It was on ten immunoSEQ deep assay plates that unsorted PBMC DNA was sequenced. In the authors' workflow: Junction-only sequences without quality scores were provided by ImmunoSEQ, so filtering was different. Measured with immunoSEQ multiplex PCR; TCRdb has only the in-frame clones, and not every one. That table gives V, J and clone size, and the DNA gave D and trimming. The data show nearly 500,000 clones, over 60% seen once. The donors, all of them Caucasian adults, lived in Nashville, Tennessee. Unsorted samples drew genomic DNA from tens of millions of PBMCs. Sequencing input: PBMCs. The receptor comes from a woman aged 35 to 49 in good health. Some clones in this sample may be carry-over from other donors' samples.

The DNA for the CDR3 is TGTGCCAGCAGTCCTTCCTGGGGAGGCTACACCTTC. Amino acids: CASSPSWGGYTF. The chain has TRBV28 and TRBJ1-2; D unresolved. Trimming cost V 5 bases and J 8 bases, with 12 bases left between them. This CDR3 is 12 amino acids long. The V gene's germline CDR1 is MDHEN and CDR2 SYDVKM.